These T cell receptor beta chains were read from a single sample in a study of patients and donors after allogeneic stem cell transplantation. One entry per CDR3 protein results from TCRdb running MiXCR on the RT-PCR reads. This table holds 150,000 to 200,000 distinct CDR3 sequences, about 32% found once. The sample consisted of blood, either unsorted or a sorted T cell fraction (not recorded which). The origin of the receptors is a human donor who was either an allogeneic HSCT recipient or a stem cell or donor lymphocyte infusion donor (not recorded which). It is not recorded whose cells these are; they may come from a transplant donor. CDR3s include the opening cysteine and the closing phenylalanine or tryptophan. The D gene is left open where the match is weak. Size values are once, few and many counts, or a class for expanded clones, and some rows have none.

clone_size: NA; j_call: TRBJ2-2; d_call: TRBD2; v_call: TRBV20-1; cdr3_aa: CSARLAGKTGELFF; cdr3_nt: TGCAGTGCTAGACTAGCGGGAAAGACCGGGGAGCTGTTTTTT
clone_size: NA; j_call: TRBJ2-3; d_call: NA; v_call: TRBV7-9; cdr3_aa: CASSLVPLSTDTQYF; cdr3_nt: TGTGCCAGCAGCTTAGTACCCCTGAGCACAGATACGCAGTATTTT
clone_size: NA; j_call: TRBJ2-5; d_call: TRBD2; v_call: TRBV5-1; cdr3_aa: CASSLESSGKGWETQYF; cdr3_nt: TGCGCCAGCAGCTTGGAGTCGAGCGGGAAAGGTTGGGAGACCCAGTACTTC
clone_size: NA; j_call: TRBJ1-5; d_call: TRBD1; v_call: TRBV25-1; cdr3_aa: CARKAGGENDQPQHF; cdr3_nt: TGTGCCAGAAAAGCAGGGGGCGAGAATGATCAGCCCCAGCATTTT
clone_size: NA; j_call: TRBJ2-2; d_call: NA; v_call: TRBV5-1; cdr3_aa: CASTGLAGATNTGELFF; cdr3_nt: TGCGCCAGCACGGGGTTAGCTGGAGCCACGAACACCGGGGAGCTGTTTTTT
clone_size: NA; j_call: TRBJ1-1; d_call: NA; v_call: TRBV6-2/TRBV6-3; cdr3_aa: CASSTSSRMNTEAFF; cdr3_nt: TGTGCCAGCAGCACTTCTAGTCGGATGAACACTGAAGCTTTCTTT
clone_size: few; j_call: TRBJ1-6; d_call: NA; v_call: TRBV27; cdr3_aa: CASSLSRGVSPLHF; cdr3_nt: TGTGCCAGCAGTTTAAGTAGGGGCGTTTCACCCCTCCACTTT
clone_size: NA; j_call: TRBJ1-1; d_call: NA; v_call: TRBV5-1; cdr3_aa: CASSLGGHPEAFF; cdr3_nt: TGCGCCAGCAGCTTGGGAGGACATCCTGAAGCTTTCTTT
clone_size: few; j_call: TRBJ2-7; d_call: NA; v_call: TRBV7-9; cdr3_aa: CASSSAFRDSSYEQYF; cdr3_nt: TGTGCCAGCAGCTCCGCGTTCCGGGATAGCTCCTACGAGCAGTACTTC
clone_size: few; j_call: TRBJ1-5; d_call: NA; v_call: TRBV15; cdr3_aa: CATSRELYSNQPQHF; cdr3_nt: TGTGCCACCAGCAGAGAACTGTATAGCAATCAGCCCCAGCATTTT
clone_size: NA; j_call: TRBJ2-5; d_call: NA; v_call: TRBV29-1; cdr3_aa: CSVGRDTGETQYF; cdr3_nt: TGCAGCGTTGGCCGAGACACTGGGGAGACCCAGTACTTC
clone_size: NA; j_call: TRBJ2-3; d_call: TRBD2; v_call: TRBV28; cdr3_aa: CASSLWETSGITDWDTQYF; cdr3_nt: TGTGCCAGCAGTTTATGGGAAACTAGCGGGATCACAGATTGGGATACGCAGTATTTT
clone_size: few; j_call: TRBJ1-3; d_call: NA; v_call: TRBV25-1; cdr3_aa: CASNGRDSGNTIYF; cdr3_nt: TGTGCCAGCAATGGTCGGGACTCTGGAAACACCATATATTTT
clone_size: NA; j_call: TRBJ1-5; d_call: TRBD1; v_call: TRBV20-1; cdr3_aa: CSARDPRTGANQPQHF; cdr3_nt: TGCAGTGCTAGAGATCCGCGGACAGGGGCTAACCAGCCCCAGCATTTT
clone_size: many; j_call: TRBJ1-5; d_call: TRBD1; v_call: TRBV20-1; cdr3_aa: CSAGRTGSNQPQHF; cdr3_nt: TGCAGTGCTGGAAGGACAGGGTCTAATCAGCCCCAGCATTTT
clone_size: few; j_call: TRBJ2-7; d_call: TRBD1; v_call: TRBV29-1; cdr3_aa: CSASGGSSYEQYF; cdr3_nt: TGCAGCGCATCAGGGGGAAGCTCCTACGAGCAGTACTTC
clone_size: NA; j_call: TRBJ1-6; d_call: NA; v_call: TRBV11-2; cdr3_aa: CASSHRARIYSYNSPLHF; cdr3_nt: TGTGCCAGCAGCCACCGGGCCCGCATCTACTCCTATAATTCACCCCTCCACTTT
clone_size: NA; j_call: TRBJ1-5; d_call: NA; v_call: TRBV4-3; cdr3_aa: CASSQGHSNQPQHF; cdr3_nt: TGCGCCAGCAGCCAGGGGCATAGCAATCAGCCCCAGCATTTT
clone_size: many; j_call: TRBJ1-2; d_call: TRBD1; v_call: TRBV27; cdr3_aa: CASTDRPWTGRNYGYTF; cdr3_nt: TGTGCCAGCACCGATCGTCCTTGGACAGGGCGGAACTATGGCTACACCTTC
clone_size: few; j_call: TRBJ1-2; d_call: NA; v_call: TRBV24-1; cdr3_aa: CATSDLLGGYTF; cdr3_nt: TGTGCCACCAGTGACCTCCTAGGTGGCTACACCTTC
clone_size: NA; j_call: TRBJ2-1; d_call: NA; v_call: TRBV20-1; cdr3_aa: CSARGFLVKAHFEQFF; cdr3_nt: TGCAGTGCTAGAGGGTTTCTCGTGAAGGCTCATTTTGAGCAGTTCTTC
clone_size: few; j_call: TRBJ2-7; d_call: TRBD1; v_call: TRBV4-3; cdr3_aa: CARLIPDRVGYEQYF; cdr3_nt: TGCGCCAGACTTATCCCGGACAGGGTAGGCTACGAGCAGTACTTC
clone_size: NA; j_call: TRBJ2-1; d_call: NA; v_call: TRBV10-3; cdr3_aa: CAISEFDEQFF; cdr3_nt: TGTGCCATCAGTGAGTTCGATGAGCAGTTCTTC
clone_size: NA; j_call: TRBJ1-5; d_call: TRBD1; v_call: TRBV7-9; cdr3_aa: CASSRTGGSHQPQHF; cdr3_nt: TGTGCCAGCAGCAGGACAGGGGGCAGCCATCAGCCCCAGCATTTT
clone_size: many; j_call: TRBJ1-1; d_call: NA; v_call: TRBV20-1; cdr3_aa: CSARVDGQNTEAFF; cdr3_nt: TGCAGTGCTAGAGTCGACGGCCAGAACACTGAAGCTTTCTTT
clone_size: few; j_call: TRBJ1-1; d_call: TRBD1; v_call: TRBV2; cdr3_aa: CASIRDRGGGTEAFF; cdr3_nt: TGTGCCAGCATCCGGGACAGGGGAGGTGGCACTGAAGCTTTCTTT
clone_size: NA; j_call: TRBJ1-1; d_call: TRBD1; v_call: TRBV4-3; cdr3_aa: CASSPRDRGEAFF; cdr3_nt: TGCGCCAGCAGCCCCCGGGACAGGGGAGAAGCTTTCTTT
clone_size: NA; j_call: TRBJ2-7; d_call: NA; v_call: TRBV29-1; cdr3_aa: CSVTPGLESEQYF; cdr3_nt: TGCAGCGTTACCCCGGGTTTGGAGAGCGAGCAGTACTTC
clone_size: NA; j_call: TRBJ2-7; d_call: TRBD2; v_call: TRBV20-1; cdr3_aa: CSARDRSGLVTPSSYEQYF; cdr3_nt: TGCAGTGCTAGAGATCGATCGGGACTAGTAACCCCCAGCTCCTACGAGCAGTACTTC
clone_size: many; j_call: TRBJ1-3; d_call: NA; v_call: TRBV7-8; cdr3_aa: CASSLEATGNTIYF; cdr3_nt: TGTGCCAGCAGCTTAGAGGCAACTGGAAACACCATATATTTT
clone_size: many; j_call: TRBJ1-1; d_call: TRBD1; v_call: TRBV4-2; cdr3_aa: CASSQDRRYRGLNTEAFF; cdr3_nt: TGTGCCAGCAGCCAAGATCGGCGTTACAGGGGTTTGAACACTGAAGCTTTCTTT
clone_size: NA; j_call: TRBJ2-7; d_call: TRBD1; v_call: TRBV27; cdr3_aa: CASRQGTAFASYEQYF; cdr3_nt: TGTGCCAGCAGGCAAGGGACAGCCTTCGCCTCCTACGAGCAGTACTTC
clone_size: few; j_call: TRBJ2-7; d_call: NA; v_call: TRBV2; cdr3_aa: CASMLDLPYEQYF; cdr3_nt: TGTGCCAGCATGCTAGACCTACCCTACGAGCAGTACTTC
clone_size: NA; j_call: TRBJ2-5; d_call: NA; v_call: TRBV10-1; cdr3_aa: CASSESLTQGGTQYF; cdr3_nt: TGCGCCAGCAGTGAGTCGCTGACCCAGGGAGGGACCCAGTACTTC
clone_size: few; j_call: TRBJ1-4; d_call: TRBD1; v_call: TRBV4-3; cdr3_aa: CASSQATGAFNEKLFF; cdr3_nt: TGCGCCAGCAGCCAAGCTACAGGGGCCTTTAATGAAAAACTGTTTTTT
clone_size: NA; j_call: TRBJ2-5; d_call: NA; v_call: TRBV12-3/TRBV12-4; cdr3_aa: CASRGARRGPQETQYF; cdr3_nt: TGTGCCAGCAGAGGGGCAAGGCGGGGACCCCAAGAGACCCAGTACTTC
clone_size: NA; j_call: TRBJ2-3; d_call: NA; v_call: TRBV29-1; cdr3_aa: CSDRTGTDTQYF; cdr3_nt: TGCAGCGATCGGACAGGCACAGATACGCAGTATTTT
clone_size: few; j_call: TRBJ2-1; d_call: NA; v_call: TRBV6-5; cdr3_aa: CASSYSAVGGEQFF; cdr3_nt: TGTGCCAGCAGTTACTCGGCAGTAGGCGGTGAGCAGTTCTTC
clone_size: NA; j_call: TRBJ1-5; d_call: NA; v_call: TRBV27; cdr3_aa: CASRGSYSNQPQHF; cdr3_nt: TGTGCCAGCAGGGGGAGTTATAGCAATCAGCCCCAGCATTTT
clone_size: few; j_call: TRBJ2-5; d_call: NA; v_call: TRBV18; cdr3_aa: CASSPSGVQETQYF; cdr3_nt: TGTGCCAGCTCACCTAGCGGCGTCCAAGAGACCCAGTACTTC
clone_size: NA; j_call: TRBJ1-4; d_call: NA; v_call: TRBV12-3/TRBV12-4; cdr3_aa: CASSFLVGVETNEKLFF; cdr3_nt: TGTGCCAGCAGTTTCCTTGTAGGGGTGGAAACTAATGAAAAACTGTTTTTT
clone_size: NA; j_call: TRBJ2-7; d_call: NA; v_call: TRBV4-1; cdr3_aa: CASSQEFQRYEQYF; cdr3_nt: TGCGCCAGCAGCCAAGAGTTCCAACGCTACGAGCAGTACTTC
clone_size: NA; j_call: TRBJ1-1; d_call: TRBD1; v_call: TRBV12-5; cdr3_aa: CASGLGDRAYEAFF; cdr3_nt: TGTGCTAGTGGTTTGGGGGACAGAGCCTATGAAGCTTTCTTT
clone_size: NA; j_call: TRBJ1-1; d_call: NA; v_call: TRBV20-1; cdr3_aa: CSPLALNTEAFF; cdr3_nt: TGCAGTCCTCTTGCATTAAACACTGAAGCTTTCTTT
clone_size: few; j_call: TRBJ2-1; d_call: TRBD2; v_call: TRBV20-1; cdr3_aa: CSAPRVAGRGNEQFF; cdr3_nt: TGCAGTGCTCCCCGGGTAGCGGGGCGGGGCAATGAGCAGTTCTTC